Here is one TCR beta chain with its context. The germline V and J ends were trimmed by 0 bases and 5 bases, with 12 bases remaining between them. The CDR3 runs to 16 residues. Germline V CDR1 and CDR2: SGHNT, YYREEE (reference sequence). This entry comes from a study of blood T cell repertoires in COVID-19. Study as a whole: The analysed material was cDNA or gDNA that came from T cells, B-cell-depleted T cells, or PBMCs.

Libraries were prepared by immunoSEQ multiplex PCR; TCRdb keeps only in-frame clonotypes and omits some of them. The sample lists about 480,000 clones, 85% to 90% occurring once. This clonotype originated in a woman between 50 and 59 years old with COVID-19, enrolled during active disease. Sequenced: peripheral blood. This chain links TRBV5-4 with TRBJ1-6, with D unclear. The CDR3 nucleotides read TGTGCCAGCAGCTTGGGGCCCGGCCGGGATAATTCACCCCTCCACTTT. As protein: CASSLGPGRDNSPLHF.